This TCR beta chain originates from a study of vaccination and CD4 T cells after COVID-19. Study-level background: The stimulus for the cells was overlapping spike peptides derived from SARS-CoV-2, HCoV-NL63, HCoV-OC43 and HCoV-229E. Researchers treated control cultures with a CEFX pool, an HIV-1 Nef pool, or no peptide.

On this clonotype itself: Its matching antigen is unknown.

The Oncomine TCR Beta short-read assay generated sequence data from the DNA of cultured CD4+ T cells. In TCRdb, the PCR reads were re-called with MiXCR into one record per CDR3 protein. The table includes around 5,400 distinct CDR3 sequences, roughly two fifths detected once. The CDR3 loop spans 13 amino acids. CDR1 is MNHEY, CDR2 SVGAGI, per germline. V was pared by 4 bases and J by 3 bases, with 10 bases between. The treatment here: roughly 11-day PBMC culture with coronavirus spike peptide pools or control peptides (ViraFEST assay). The clonotype originates from a human donor who had recovered from COVID-19. The genes are TRBV6-5 and TRBJ2-7, with D possibly TRBD1 on 5 matching bases. Material: CD4+ T cells from blood, cultured in vitro. In nucleotides, the CDR3 is TGTGCCAGCAGTTTATCGACAGACTACGAGCAGTACTTC. This encodes CASSLSTDYEQYF.